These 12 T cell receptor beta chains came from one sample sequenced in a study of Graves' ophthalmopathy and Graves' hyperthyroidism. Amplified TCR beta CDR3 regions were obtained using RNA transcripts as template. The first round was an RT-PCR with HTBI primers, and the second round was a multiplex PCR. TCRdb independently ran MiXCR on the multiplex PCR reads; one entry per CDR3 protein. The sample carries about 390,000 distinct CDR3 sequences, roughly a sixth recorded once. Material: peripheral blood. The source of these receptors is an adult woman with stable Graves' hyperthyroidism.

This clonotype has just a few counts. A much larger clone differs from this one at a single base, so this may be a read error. The CDR3 here is CVWSVSSGYEQYF. In nucleotides, the CDR3 is TGTGTCTGGAGTGTATCTAGCGGCTACGAGCAGTACTTC. V usage is TRBV30 and J usage is TRBJ2-7, with 7 nucleotides matching TRBD2. Germline V CDR1 and CDR2: GTSNPN, SVGIG (reference sequence). This CDR3 spans 13 amino acids.

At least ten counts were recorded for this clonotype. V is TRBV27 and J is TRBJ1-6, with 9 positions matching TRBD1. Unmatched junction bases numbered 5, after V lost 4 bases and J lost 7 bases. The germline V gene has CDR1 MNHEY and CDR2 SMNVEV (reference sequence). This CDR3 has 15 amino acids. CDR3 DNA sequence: TGTGCCAGCAGTTGGGGGGACAGGGAAAATTCACCCCTCCACTTT. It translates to CASSWGDRENSPLHF.

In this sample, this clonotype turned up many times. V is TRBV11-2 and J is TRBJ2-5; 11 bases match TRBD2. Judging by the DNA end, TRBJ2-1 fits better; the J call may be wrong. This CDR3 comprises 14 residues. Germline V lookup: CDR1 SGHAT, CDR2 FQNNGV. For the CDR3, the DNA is TGTGCCAGCAGCTTACCCGTAGCGGGAGGGGAGCAGTTCTTC. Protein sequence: CASSLPVAGGEQFF.

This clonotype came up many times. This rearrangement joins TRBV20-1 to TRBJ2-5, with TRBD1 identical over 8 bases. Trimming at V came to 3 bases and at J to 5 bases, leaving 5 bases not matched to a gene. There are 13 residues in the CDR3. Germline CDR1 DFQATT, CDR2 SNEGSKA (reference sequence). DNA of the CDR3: TGCAGTGCTAGTATGGGGGACAGGGAGACCCAGTACTTC. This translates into CSASMGDRETQYF.

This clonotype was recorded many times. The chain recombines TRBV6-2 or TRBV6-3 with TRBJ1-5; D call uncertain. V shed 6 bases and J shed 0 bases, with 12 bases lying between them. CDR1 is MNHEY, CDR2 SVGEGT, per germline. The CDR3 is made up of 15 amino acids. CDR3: CASRADISSNQPQHF. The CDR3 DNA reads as TGTGCCAGCAGAGCCGACATTAGTAGCAATCAGCCCCAGCATTTT.

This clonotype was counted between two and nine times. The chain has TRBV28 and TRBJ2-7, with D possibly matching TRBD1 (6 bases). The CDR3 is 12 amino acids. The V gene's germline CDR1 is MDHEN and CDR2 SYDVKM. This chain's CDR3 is CVTITGQSEQYF. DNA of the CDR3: TGTGTCACCATCACAGGGCAGAGTGAGCAGTACTTC.

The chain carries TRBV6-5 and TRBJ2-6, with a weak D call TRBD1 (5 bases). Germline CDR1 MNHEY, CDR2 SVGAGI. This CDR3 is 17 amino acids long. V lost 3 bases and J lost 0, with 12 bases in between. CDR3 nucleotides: TGTGCCAGCAGTTATCAGGGTTCCACCTCTGGGGCCAACGTCCTGACTTTC. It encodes CASSYQGSTSGANVLTF.

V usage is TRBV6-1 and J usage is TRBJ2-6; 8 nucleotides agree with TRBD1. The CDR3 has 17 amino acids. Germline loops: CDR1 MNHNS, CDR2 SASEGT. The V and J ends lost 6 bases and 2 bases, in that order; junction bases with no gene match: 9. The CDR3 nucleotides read TGTGCCAGCAGCAGAAAACCGACAGGGGCTGGGGCCAACGTCCTGACTTTC. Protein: CASSRKPTGAGANVLTF.

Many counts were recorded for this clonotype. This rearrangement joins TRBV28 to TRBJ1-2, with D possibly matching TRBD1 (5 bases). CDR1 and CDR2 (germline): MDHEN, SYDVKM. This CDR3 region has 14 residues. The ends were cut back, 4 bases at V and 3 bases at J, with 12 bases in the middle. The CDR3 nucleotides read TGTGCCAGCAGTTACCCAGGGACGGACTATGGCTACACCTTC. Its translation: CASSYPGTDYGYTF.

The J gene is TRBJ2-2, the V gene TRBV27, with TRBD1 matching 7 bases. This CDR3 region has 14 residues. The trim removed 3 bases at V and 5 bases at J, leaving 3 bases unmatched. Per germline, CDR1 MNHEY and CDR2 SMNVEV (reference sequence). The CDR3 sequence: CASSLTGRTGELFF. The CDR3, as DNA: TGTGCCAGCAGTTTGACAGGGCGAACCGGGGAGCTGTTTTTT.

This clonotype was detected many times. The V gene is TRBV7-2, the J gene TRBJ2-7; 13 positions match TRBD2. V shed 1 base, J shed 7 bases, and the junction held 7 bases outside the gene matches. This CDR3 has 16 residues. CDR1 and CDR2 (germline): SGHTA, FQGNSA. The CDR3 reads CASSLGPGLAGREQYF. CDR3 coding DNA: TGTGCCAGCAGCTTAGGACCGGGACTAGCGGGAAGGGAGCAGTACTTC.

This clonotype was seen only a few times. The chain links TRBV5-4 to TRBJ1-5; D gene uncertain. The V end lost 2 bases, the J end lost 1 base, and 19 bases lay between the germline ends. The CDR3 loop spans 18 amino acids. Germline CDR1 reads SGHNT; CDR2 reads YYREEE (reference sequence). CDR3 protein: CASSFTVPTQGSNQPQHF. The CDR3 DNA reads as TGTGCCAGCAGCTTCACAGTCCCCACCCAAGGGAGCAATCAGCCCCAGCATTTT.